This TCR beta chain is drawn from a study of STAT5B mutations in CD4+ large granular lymphocyte leukemia. Whole-study results and caveats: 8/27 top patient clones versus 2/35 control clones were TRBV06-family. CD4-sorted patient repertoires seemed more clonal than healthy CD4+ repertoires.

In the authors' workflow: Lowest detectable productive clonotype frequency was 2.59 x 10-5. Using immunoSEQ multiplex PCR, the repertoire was profiled, and TCRdb retains in-frame clones only, with some absent. V, J and clone size reflect that table, while D and trimming were determined from the DNA. The sample lists around 30,000 clones; under 80% were seen once. Points on this clone: The antigen is undetermined.

CDR1 is MNHEY and CDR2 is SMNVEV in the germline V gene (reference sequence). Trimming removed 6 bases from V and 2 bases from J, with 14 bases in between. This CDR3 is 14 amino acids long. This chain joins TRBV27 and TRBJ2-7, with D tentatively TRBD1 (5 bases). The source material was CD4+ T cells from blood buffy coats. This TCR was recovered from a human donor in good health. As DNA, the CDR3 is TGTGCCAGCAGGTGGGGCCACAACGCCTACGAGCAGTACTTC. This codes for CASRWGHNAYEQYF.